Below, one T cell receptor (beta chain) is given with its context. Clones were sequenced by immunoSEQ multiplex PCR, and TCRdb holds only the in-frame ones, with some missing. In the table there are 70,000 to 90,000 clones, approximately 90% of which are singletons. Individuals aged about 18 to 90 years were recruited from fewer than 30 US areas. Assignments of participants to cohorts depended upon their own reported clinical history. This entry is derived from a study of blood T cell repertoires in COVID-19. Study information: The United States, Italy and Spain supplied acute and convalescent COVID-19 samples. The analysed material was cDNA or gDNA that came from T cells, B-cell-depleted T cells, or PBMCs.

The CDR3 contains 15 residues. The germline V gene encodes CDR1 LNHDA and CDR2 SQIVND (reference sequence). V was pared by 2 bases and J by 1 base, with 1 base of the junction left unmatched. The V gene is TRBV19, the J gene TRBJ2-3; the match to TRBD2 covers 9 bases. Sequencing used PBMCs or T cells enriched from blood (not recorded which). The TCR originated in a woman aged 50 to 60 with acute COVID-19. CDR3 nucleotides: TGTGCCAGTAGTATACGGACTAGCGGCACAGATACGCAGTATTTT. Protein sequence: CASSIRTSGTDTQYF.